Shown below are 19 T cell receptor beta chains from a single sample sequenced in a study of T cell responses to AZD1222 COVID-19 vaccine. The protocol was immunoSEQ multiplex PCR, while the TCRdb copy is restricted to in-frame clones and leaves out a portion. The sample has roughly 150,000 clones; roughly nine tenths are singletons. Sequencing used peripheral blood, obtained on day 0 of AZD1222 vaccination. The receptor set was obtained from an adult in good health.

The J gene is TRBJ2-3, the V gene TRBV9; D unclear. CDR1 SGDLS and CDR2 YYNGEE come from the germline V gene. Trimming removed 4 bases from V and 0 bases from J, with 12 bases in between. CDR3 length equals 15 residues. The CDR3 is CASSRSWDSTDTQYF. The CDR3 DNA reads as TGTGCCAGCAGCCGAAGTTGGGATAGCACAGATACGCAGTATTTT.

This clone was seen a single time. The chain has TRBV19 and TRBJ1-5, with 7 nucleotides matching TRBD1. Losses at the gene ends were 5 bases for V and 2 bases for J; bases not matched to a gene: 9. The CDR3 length is 16 residues. The germline V gene has CDR1 LNHDA and CDR2 SQIVND (reference sequence). CDR3 protein: CASSLKSGTGNQPQHF. The CDR3 DNA sequence: TGTGCCAGTAGTTTAAAATCCGGGACAGGCAATCAGCCCCAGCATTTT.

This rearrangement joins TRBV19 to TRBJ1-1; 9 bases align to TRBD1. CDR3 size: 18 residues. Germline loops: CDR1 LNHDA, CDR2 SQIVND (reference sequence). V dropped 9 bases and J dropped 4; count of bases not matched to a gene: 21. CDR3 amino acids: CASSPGGGQGPPGTEAFF. The CDR3 region has the DNA TGTGCCAGCAGTCCGGGCGGGGGACAGGGTCCCCCGGGCACTGAAGCTTTCTTT.

This chain uses TRBV11-2 with TRBJ1-1; no clear D. From germline, CDR1 is SGHAT and CDR2 FQNNGV. V lost 0 bases to trimming and J lost 2 bases, with 4 bases between them. The CDR3 consists of 13 residues. The CDR3 DNA reads TGTGCCAGCAGCTTAGAGGGAAACACTGAAGCTTTCTTT. Its protein product is CASSLEGNTEAFF.

J is TRBJ2-2 and V is TRBV5-4, with D hard to call. CDR3 size: 16 residues. Germline CDR1 reads SGHNT; CDR2 reads YYREEE (reference sequence). V lost 1 base and J lost 0, with 10 bases in between. For the CDR3, the DNA is TGTGCCAGCAGCTTGTCGGCAGCGACGAACACCGGGGAGCTGTTTTTT. Translated, it gives CASSLSAATNTGELFF.

This chain links TRBV5-1 with TRBJ1-1, with 8 bases matching TRBD1. V dropped 4 bases and J dropped 4; count of bases not matched to a gene: 6. In germline, CDR1 is SGHRS, CDR2 YFSETQ. The CDR3 is 14 amino acids. CDR3 sequence: CASSGTGGITEAFF. CDR3 coding DNA: TGCGCCAGCAGCGGAACAGGGGGAATCACTGAAGCTTTCTTT.

The rearrangement joins TRBV9 to TRBJ2-7, with D possibly being TRBD2 (5 bases). The germline V and J ends were trimmed by 0 bases and 4 bases, with 11 bases remaining between them. From germline, CDR1 is SGDLS and CDR2 YYNGEE. This CDR3 has 14 amino acids. The CDR3 coding sequence is TGTGCCAGCAGCGTAGAAGAGGGTGGTTACGAGCAGTACTTC. Translation gives CASSVEEGGYEQYF.

The J gene is TRBJ2-7, the V gene TRBV4-1; D possibly corresponds to TRBD1 (5 bases). Germline V lookup: CDR1 MGHRA, CDR2 YSYEKL. Trimming stripped 0 bases from V and 0 bases from J, with 12 bases between. The CDR3 spans 16 residues. This CDR3 reads CASSQEGAVSSYEQYF. The DNA of the CDR3 is TGCGCCAGCAGCCAAGAAGGGGCGGTAAGCTCCTACGAGCAGTACTTC.

This clone appeared a single time. This rearrangement joins TRBV4-3 to TRBJ1-6; the D gene is possibly TRBD1 (5 bases). From germline, CDR1 is LGHNA and CDR2 YSLEER. The CDR3 has 13 residues. Trimming stripped 0 bases from V and 9 bases from J, with 6 bases between. The CDR3 protein is CASSQDGGSPLHF. The DNA for the CDR3 is TGCGCCAGCAGCCAAGATGGGGGTTCACCCCTCCACTTT.

V and J are TRBV28 and TRBJ2-7; tentative D call: TRBD2 (5 bases). The germline CDR1 and CDR2 sequences are MDHEN and SYDVKM. The CDR3 totals 13 residues. Trimming pared 11 bases from V and 7 bases from J, leaving 21 bases between. This chain's CDR3 is CAVNRTPTLEQYF. The CDR3 DNA is TGTGCCGTCAATCGGACTCCTACGTTGGAGCAGTACTTC.

The V and J genes are TRBV11-2 and TRBJ2-5; D gene uncertain. Germline V gene data show CDR1 as SGHAT and CDR2 as FQNNGV. The CDR3 has 15 amino acids. The V gene lost 0 bases and the J gene lost 5 bases, with 13 bases spanning the gap. This CDR3 reads CASSLDRGTSETQYF. The CDR3 DNA is TGTGCCAGCAGCTTAGATCGCGGCACGTCCGAGACCCAGTACTTC.

The chain is built from TRBV30 and TRBJ1-3; no clear D gene. The CDR3 is made up of 16 amino acids. Germline V gene data show CDR1 as GTSNPN and CDR2 as SVGIG (reference sequence). The V end lost 4 bases, the J end lost 0 bases, and 16 bases lay between the germline ends. CDR3 amino acids: CAWIPTLLFSGNTIYF. In nucleotides, the CDR3 is TGTGCCTGGATCCCCACCCTACTCTTCTCTGGAAACACCATATATTTT.

The V gene is TRBV3-1 (or the pseudogene TRBV3-2), the J gene TRBJ1-2; D gene ambiguous. The CDR3 is 14 amino acids. V lost 0 bases and J lost 8, with 13 bases in between. Germline loops: CDR1 LGHDT, CDR2 YNNKEL (reference sequence). The CDR3 here is CASSQDHLDGGYTF. The CDR3 DNA sequence: TGTGCCAGCAGCCAAGATCACCTCGATGGAGGCTACACCTTC.

The rearrangement links TRBV19 to TRBJ2-1; D gene uncertain. Germline V gene lookup returns CDR1 LNHDA and CDR2 SQIVND (reference sequence). V was pared by 3 bases and J by 6 bases, with 12 bases between. CDR3 length equals 14 residues. CDR3 coding DNA: TGTGCCAGTAGTATGGGAAGGAATAGCAATGAGCAGTTCTTC. It translates to CASSMGRNSNEQFF.

The rearrangement uses TRBV6-5 and TRBJ2-7; D is unclear. The CDR3 length is 15 residues. Germline CDR1 is MNHEY and CDR2 is SVGAGI. V was trimmed by 4 bases and J by 0 bases, leaving 13 bases between them. As DNA, the CDR3 is TGTGCCAGCAGTTCCGTTTTGGACCACTCCTACGAGCAGTACTTC. This sequence encodes CASSSVLDHSYEQYF.

The chain couples TRBV5-4 to TRBJ1-2; tentative D call: TRBD1 (5 bases). Germline V gene data show CDR1 as SGHNT and CDR2 as YYREEE (reference sequence). Deletions cut 4 bases from V and 8 bases from J, with 21 bases between. The CDR3 has 15 amino acids. CDR3 loop: CASSGLTVPGWGYTF. The CDR3 DNA follows: TGTGCCAGCAGCGGCTTGACAGTCCCGGGATGGGGCTACACCTTC.

As regards this clone: This sample includes further DNA sequences coding for the same CDR3. This sequence joins TRBV7-6 and TRBJ1-2; D gene unclear. Germline V gives CDR1 SGHVS, CDR2 FNYEAQ. The CDR3 is 13 amino acids. V lost 5 bases and J 4 bases, leaving 11 bases between the germline ends. Here the CDR3 DNA reads TGTGCCAGCAGCCCGGGTCAAGGCTATGGCTACACCTTC. It is translated as CASSPGQGYGYTF.

The sample holds one count of this clone. The chain recombines TRBV9 with TRBJ2-1; TRBD2 matches at 7 bases. The junction had 6 bases not matched to a gene; V was cut back by 0 bases and J by 6 bases. The germline V gene has CDR1 SGDLS and CDR2 YYNGEE. The CDR3 has 15 amino acids. The CDR3 DNA sequence: TGTGCCAGCAGCGTAGTCAGCGGGGCCCTCAATGAGCAGTTCTTC. Amino acid sequence: CASSVVSGALNEQFF.

This sequence joins TRBV15 and TRBJ1-2, with D hard to call. This CDR3 is built from 14 residues. Germline V lookup: CDR1 LNHNV, CDR2 YYDKDF (reference sequence). Deletions cut 0 bases from V and 8 bases from J, with 13 bases between. CDR3 protein: CATSREAGKSGYTF. For the CDR3, the DNA is TGTGCCACCAGCAGAGAGGCCGGGAAATCGGGCTACACCTTC.